Each of the 5 T cell receptor beta chains below was sequenced from the same sample in a study of Ad26.COV2.S vaccination and SARS-CoV-2 variants. Sequencing was performed with immunoSEQ multiplex PCR; in TCRdb, only in-frame clones are kept and a portion is missing. The profile shows about 440,000 clones, 90% of them singletons. Treatment indicated: roughly 19 received Ad26.COV2.S at low or high dose, single or two shots; five or six received placebo; per-sample allocation not given. Day 63 following the first vaccine or placebo injection was when the samples were taken. The source material was peripheral blood, sampled in a trial of Ad26.COV2.S vaccine versus placebo. The source of these receptors is a person between 18 and 65 years old who received the Ad26.COV2.S COVID-19 vaccine or a placebo.

The chain joins TRBV19 to TRBJ1-1; 7 bases are a match to TRBD1. The CDR3 consists of 13 residues. The V and J ends lost 7 bases and 0 bases, in that order; junction bases with no gene match: 2. The V gene's germline CDR1 is LNHDA and CDR2 SQIVND (reference sequence). CDR3 coding DNA: TGTGCCAGTACCGACAGGGTGAACACTGAAGCTTTCTTT. Protein: CASTDRVNTEAFF.

The chain uses TRBV5-6 and TRBJ2-3; 8 bases align to TRBD1. Germline V lookup: CDR1 SGHDT, CDR2 YYEEEE. Losses at the gene ends were 0 bases for V and 4 bases for J; bases not matched to a gene: 4. There are 15 residues in the CDR3. As DNA, the CDR3 is TGTGCCAGCAGCTTGGTGGCAGGGGGCCCAGATACGCAGTATTTT. Translation: CASSLVAGGPDTQYF.

The chain carries TRBV27 and TRBJ2-2; D possibly uses TRBD1 or TRBD2 (5 bases each). CDR1 is MNHEY, CDR2 SMNVEV, per germline (reference sequence). The CDR3 is 12 amino acids. Deletions cut 6 bases from V and 6 bases from J, with 8 bases between. The CDR3 DNA reads TGTGCCAGCAGGGGGGATTCCGGGGAGCTGTTTTTT. This translates into CASRGDSGELFF.

The rearrangement joins TRBV6-2 or TRBV6-3 to TRBJ2-1, with 9 bases aligning to TRBD2. CDR1 is MNHEY, CDR2 SVGEGT, per germline. The J segment lost 3 bases and the V segment lost 4 bases, leaving 7 bases of the junction unmatched. The CDR3 loop spans 16 amino acids. The CDR3 region is CASSLETSGGYNEQFF. The CDR3 DNA follows: TGTGCCAGCAGTTTGGAGACTAGCGGAGGCTACAATGAGCAGTTCTTC.

This chain uses TRBV4-1 with TRBJ1-3; no definite D call. The CDR3 has 16 residues. The ends were cut back, 1 base at V and 0 bases at J, with 10 bases in the middle. CDR1 is MGHRA, CDR2 YSYEKL, per germline. The CDR3 sequence: CASSQVNSGSGNTIYF. Here the CDR3 DNA reads TGCGCCAGCAGCCAAGTAAACTCCGGCTCTGGAAACACCATATATTTT.